The next 10 T cell receptor beta chains were all read from a single sample in a study of cytomegalovirus exposure and HLA in healthy donors. With 60 Vbeta and 13 Jbeta primers, the PCR was carried out. The assay was immunoSEQ multiplex PCR, and TCRdb's table has in-frame clones only and misses some. The data hold about 130,000 clones, with 70% to 85% observed a single time. Sequencing was performed on PBMCs. Source of these receptors: a boy younger than 18 in good health and CMV-seronegative.

This clone was seen a few times. The chain links TRBV18 to TRBJ1-5; D call uncertain. Germline V gene sequence: CDR1 KGHSH, CDR2 LQKENI. The V end was cut by 4 bases, the J end by 3 bases, with 7 bases between. The CDR3 consists of 13 residues. The CDR3 coding sequence is TGTGCCAGCTCACAACAGAACAATCAGCCCCAGCATTTT. Amino acids: CASSQQNNQPQHF. The whole variable domain, filled in from reference TRBV18 and TRBJ1-5, reads NAGVMQNPRHLVRRRGQEARLRCSPMKGHSHVYWYRQLPEEGLKFMVYLQKENIIDESGMPKERFSAEFPKEGPSILRIQQVVRGDSAAYFCASSQQNNQPQHFGDGTRLSIL.

The J gene is TRBJ2-3, the V gene TRBV19; TRBD2 matches 7 bases. This CDR3 comprises 17 residues. Germline V lookup: CDR1 LNHDA, CDR2 SQIVND (reference sequence). V dropped 4 bases and J dropped 4; count of bases not matched to a gene: 14. The chain's CDR3 is CASSTRGVAGLADTQYF. CDR3 DNA sequence: TGTGCCAGTAGTACCCGCGGGGTAGCGGGTTTGGCAGATACGCAGTATTTT.

J is TRBJ2-7 and V is TRBV6-1, with 10 bases aligning to TRBD1. Germline loops: CDR1 MNHNS, CDR2 SASEGT. The CDR3 covers 14 residues. Trimming at V came to 5 bases and at J to 4 bases, leaving 5 bases not matched to a gene. This chain's CDR3 is CASSLGQGGYEQYF. CDR3 sequence (DNA): TGTGCCAGCAGTTTAGGACAGGGGGGGTACGAGCAGTACTTC.

This clone was observed a single time. This chain joins TRBV27 and TRBJ2-1; maybe TRBD1 (6 bases). The germline V and J ends were trimmed by 4 bases and 0 bases, with 10 bases remaining between them. The CDR3 runs to 15 residues. Per the germline V gene, CDR1 is MNHEY and CDR2 is SMNVEV (reference sequence). CDR3 DNA: TGTGCCAGCAGTTACAAGGACAGCTCCTACAATGAGCAGTTCTTC. It encodes CASSYKDSSYNEQFF.

The rearrangement uses TRBV6-5 and TRBJ2-7; the match to TRBD1 covers 8 bases. V lost 6 bases to trimming and J lost 3 bases; unmatched junction nucleotides: 7. CDR3 length: 14 residues. CDR1 is MNHEY, CDR2 SVGAGI, per germline. CDR3 nucleotides: TGTGCCAGCAGCACCGGGACAGGACTCTACGAGCAGTACTTC. Translating gives CASSTGTGLYEQYF.

The V gene is TRBV6-5, the J gene TRBJ2-5; 8 bases fit TRBD2. There are 16 residues in the CDR3. Trimming removed 2 bases from V and 5 bases from J; junction bases left unmatched: 10. Germline-derived CDR1 and CDR2 are MNHEY and SVGAGI. CDR3 coding DNA: TGTGCCAGCAGTTACGAGGAGGGGCGCGGGGGGGAGACCCAGTACTTC. Translated: CASSYEEGRGGETQYF.

V is TRBV6-5 and J is TRBJ2-7, with D maybe TRBD1 (6 bases). V lost 6 bases, J lost 2 bases, and 14 bases lay in between. CDR3 size: 14 residues. Germline CDR1 reads MNHEY; CDR2 reads SVGAGI. Here the CDR3 reads CASRQKGGTYEQYF. CDR3 nucleotides: TGTGCCAGCAGACAAAAAGGGGGTACCTACGAGCAGTACTTC.

The CDR3 spells CASSQVEGRPTTWNEQFF. The DNA of the CDR3 is TGCGCCAGCAGCCAAGTGGAAGGGAGGCCCACTACTTGGAATGAGCAGTTCTTC. The chain links TRBV4-3 to TRBJ2-1; D is perhaps TRBD2 (6 bases). Trimming removed 1 base from V and 7 bases from J, with 23 bases in between. Germline CDR1 reads LGHNA; CDR2 reads YSLEER. The CDR3 has 18 amino acids.

The chain couples TRBV7-9 to TRBJ1-2; 9 bases are a match to TRBD1. This CDR3 has 18 amino acids. V was pared by 1 base and J by 4 bases, with 13 bases of the junction left unmatched. Germline CDR1 and CDR2: SEHNR and FQNEAQ (reference sequence). The CDR3 region is CASSLEYRADRGTYGYTF. CDR3 in DNA: TGTGCCAGCAGCTTAGAATATCGAGCGGACAGGGGCACCTATGGCTACACCTTC.

The chain links TRBV4-1 to TRBJ1-5; 10 nucleotides agree with TRBD1. The junction had 5 bases not matched to a gene; V was cut back by 4 bases and J by 2 bases. Germline V gene data show CDR1 as MGHRA and CDR2 as YSYEKL. This CDR3 has 16 residues. The CDR3 loop reads CASSPGDRGRNQPQHF. The CDR3 nucleotides are TGCGCCAGCAGCCCTGGGGACAGGGGACGCAATCAGCCCCAGCATTTT.